These 14 T cell receptor beta chains originate from one sample sequenced in a study of T cell responses to AZD1222 COVID-19 vaccine (dated by TCRdb to the early 2020s). Preparation of the library involved the immunoSEQ multiplex PCR assay. Drawn from immuneACCESS, this table holds only the in-frame rearrangements with V and J called that TCRdb kept. Clones are partly lost; checked studies trace under half to an unresolved V gene and leave the rest unexplained. This sample holds 150,000 or so clones; 92% were observed only once. The top ten hold more than 3% of the sample. The time point label here, explained by the study, means: baseline before first vaccination. The sample was peripheral blood, taken on day 0 of AZD1222 vaccination. The source is an adult in good health.

The V and J genes are TRBV6-5 and TRBJ2-1; D ambiguous. V lost 2 bases, J lost 3 bases, and 11 bases lay in between. The length of the CDR3 is 15 residues. CDR1 and CDR2 (germline): MNHEY, SVGAGI. CDR3 nucleotides: TGTGCCAGCAGTTACACGCCCGTCTACTACAATGAGCAGTTCTTC. This translates into CASSYTPVYYNEQFF.

J is TRBJ1-2 and V is TRBV4-1; D may be TRBD1 (6 bases). CDR3 length: 14 residues. The germline V gene encodes CDR1 MGHRA and CDR2 YSYEKL. V dropped 4 bases and J dropped 4 bases, with 13 bases sitting between them. CDR3 loop: CASSPIDRTYGYTF. CDR3 bases: TGCGCCAGCAGCCCAATAGACAGGACCTATGGCTACACCTTC.

The rearrangement links TRBV5-1 to TRBJ1-1, with a possible D match to TRBD1 (5 bases). CDR3 length: 14 amino acids. Trimming took off 4 bases at V and 4 bases at J, with 14 bases between the two ends. Germline V gene sequence: CDR1 SGHRS, CDR2 YFSETQ. CDR3 in amino acids: CASSQGDTLTEAFF. For the CDR3, the DNA is TGCGCCAGCAGCCAGGGAGACACACTCACTGAAGCTTTCTTT.

The rearrangement joins TRBV5-6 to TRBJ2-1, with 13 bases identical to TRBD2. J was trimmed by 4 bases and V by 3 bases; bases with no gene match: 4. The CDR3 covers 16 residues. Germline V gives CDR1 SGHDT, CDR2 YYEEEE. CDR3 sequence (DNA): TGTGCCAGCAGCTCGCCGGGACTAGCGGGATACAATGAGCAGTTCTTC. It codes for CASSSPGLAGYNEQFF.

The V and J genes are TRBV30 and TRBJ1-1; no clear D gene. The CDR3 spans 14 residues. Trimming removed 2 bases at V and 4 bases at J, with 14 bases between. The germline V gene has CDR1 GTSNPN and CDR2 SVGIG (reference sequence). The CDR3 DNA follows: TGTGCCTGGAGTCTCGGAAGTTTAATCACTGAAGCTTTCTTT. It specifies CAWSLGSLITEAFF. The variable domain in full, with the rest retrieved from reference TRBV30 and TRBJ1-1, is SQTIHQWPATLVQPVGSPLSLECTVEGTSNPNLYWYRQAAGRGLQLLFYSVGIGQISSEVPQNLSASRPQDRQFILSSKKLLLSDSGFYLCAWSLGSLITEAFFGQGTRLTVV.

This chain joins TRBV18 and TRBJ2-2; a weak D match, TRBD2 (5 bases). The CDR3 spans 15 residues. Deletions cut 3 bases from V and 4 bases from J, with 12 bases between. CDR1 KGHSH and CDR2 LQKENI come from the germline V gene. The DNA of the CDR3 is TGTGCCAGCTCACCGGCGGGCCGGGGCACCGGGGAGCTGTTTTTT. Its translation: CASSPAGRGTGELFF.

The rearrangement links TRBV5-1 to TRBJ1-4; 7 bases map to TRBD1. V was pared by 4 bases and J by 1 base, with 4 bases of the junction left unmatched. This CDR3 spans 15 amino acids. Germline CDR1 SGHRS, CDR2 YFSETQ. The CDR3 nucleotides are TGCGCCAGCAGCCCTAGACAGGGAACTAATGAAAAACTGTTTTTT. Protein: CASSPRQGTNEKLFF.

This rearrangement joins TRBV14 to TRBJ2-7; tentatively, D is TRBD2 (5 bases). The CDR3 extends over 14 amino acids. Trimming left V 4 bases short and J 9 bases short, with 19 bases between. Per germline, CDR1 SGHDN and CDR2 FVKESK. The DNA of the CDR3 is TGTGCCAGCAGCCCCGGACTCTCCCGCCTGGGGCAGTACTTC. It specifies CASSPGLSRLGQYF.

The V call is TRBV9, the J call TRBJ2-7; no clear D. This CDR3 has 13 residues. V dropped 0 bases and J dropped 2 bases, with 6 bases sitting between them. Germline lookup yields CDR1 SGDLS and CDR2 YYNGEE. The CDR3 spells CASSVDLPYEQYF. The CDR3 region has the DNA TGTGCCAGCAGCGTAGACTTACCCTACGAGCAGTACTTC.

The V gene is TRBV9, the J gene TRBJ2-7; D remains ambiguous. Trimming removed 3 bases from V and 1 base from J, with 11 bases in between. The CDR3 is made up of 14 amino acids. CDR1 SGDLS and CDR2 YYNGEE come from the germline V gene. CDR3 loop: CASSARPSSYEQYF. The CDR3 DNA sequence: TGTGCCAGCAGCGCCAGACCCTCTTCCTACGAGCAGTACTTC.

This clone was seen a single time. The chain carries TRBV7-2 and TRBJ2-4; 8 bases agree with TRBD2. Per germline, CDR1 SGHTA and CDR2 FQGNSA. J lost 5 bases, V lost 3 bases, and 9 bases had no gene match. There are 16 residues in the CDR3. The chain's CDR3 is CASSLRAGVGENIQYF. In nucleotides, the CDR3 is TGTGCCAGCAGCTTGAGAGCGGGAGTGGGGGAAAACATTCAGTACTTC.

DNA of the CDR3: TGCAGCGCCGGAATGACAGGGAACACCGGGGAGCTGTTTTTT. Its protein product is CSAGMTGNTGELFF. The V and J genes are TRBV29-1 and TRBJ2-2, with D maybe TRBD1 (6 bases). Germline V gives CDR1 SQVTM, CDR2 ANQGSEA. Trimming cost V 7 bases and J 1 base, with 13 bases left between them. The CDR3 extends over 14 amino acids.

The chain joins TRBV29-1 to TRBJ2-5, with a tentative D call TRBD1 (6 bases). The V gene lost 8 bases and the J gene lost 7 bases, with 26 bases spanning the gap. The length of the CDR3 is 15 residues. CDR1 and CDR2 (germline): SQVTM, ANQGSEA. The CDR3: CSSRNAPGVEGTQYF. DNA of the CDR3: TGCAGCAGCCGGAATGCCCCAGGGGTCGAGGGGACCCAGTACTTC.

V gene TRBV30 combines with J gene TRBJ1-2, with D perhaps TRBD1 (6 bases). Trimming took off 0 bases at V and 2 bases at J, with 10 bases between the two ends. CDR1 and CDR2 (germline): GTSNPN, SVGIG (reference sequence). This CDR3 is built from 14 residues. This chain's CDR3 is CAWSVGQTNYGYTF. The CDR3 nucleotides are TGTGCCTGGAGTGTCGGACAGACGAACTATGGCTACACCTTC.